Listed below are T cell receptor beta chains from one sample, sequenced in a study of blood T cell repertoires in COVID-19. Some clones are missing from TCRdb's copy, which holds only in-frame ones; the method was immunoSEQ multiplex PCR. The sample consists of roughly 150,000 clones, roughly 80% of them appearing once. Material for sequencing was peripheral blood. Receptors were obtained from a man aged 45 to 65 with active or convalescent COVID-19. Each CDR3 is given with its conserved first and last residue. Each record gives: D gene, J gene, V gene, clone size, CDR3 protein, CDR3 DNA. A D gene is named only where the DNA matches it firmly. Only part of the rows carry a size: once, few, many, or a class if the clone is expanded.

>TRBD2|TRBJ2-3|TRBV4-1|NA
CASSQEDREGLRLAGLPDTQYF
TGCGCCAGCAGCCAAGAGGACAGGGAGGGTTTAAGACTAGCGGGATTGCCAGATACGCAGTATTTT
>TRBD1|TRBJ1-6|TRBV4-1|few
CASSQAGTGNSPLHF
TGCGCCAGCAGCCAGGCCGGGACAGGCAATTCACCCCTCCACTTT
>TRBD1|TRBJ1-2|TRBV7-2|NA
CASSLSAVRDRYGYTF
TGTGCCAGCAGCTTATCCGCCGTCCGGGACAGGTATGGCTACACCTTC
>TRBD2|TRBJ2-1|TRBV19|NA
CASISGTSGSFEQFF
TGTGCCAGTATCTCCGGGACTAGCGGGAGCTTTGAGCAGTTCTTC
>NA|TRBJ1-5|TRBV30|NA
CAWDDSYNQPQHF
TGTGCCTGGGACGACAGCTACAATCAGCCCCAGCATTTT
>NA|TRBJ1-1|TRBV27|NA
CASSSLTGGNTEAFF
TGTGCCAGCAGTTCCCTAACAGGCGGGAACACTGAAGCTTTCTTT
>TRBD1|TRBJ2-1|TRBV4-1|medium-sized
CASSQAPGGAEYNEQFF
TGCGCCAGCAGCCAAGCCCCAGGGGGCGCGGAGTACAATGAGCAGTTCTTC
>NA|TRBJ2-1|TRBV9|NA
CASSVVVDSGVEQFF
TGTGCCAGCAGCGTAGTTGTGGACAGCGGGGTAGAGCAGTTCTTC
>TRBD2|TRBJ2-7|TRBV2|few
CASMGGDEQYF
TGTGCCAGCATGGGAGGGGACGAGCAGTACTTC
>NA|TRBJ2-7|TRBV20-1|few
CSGRTVPGQYF
TGCAGTGGGAGGACTGTGCCAGGGCAGTACTTC
>TRBD1|TRBJ1-2|TRBV29-1|once
CSVDGTDINYGYTF
TGCAGCGTTGATGGGACAGACATAAACTATGGCTACACCTTC
>TRBD1|TRBJ2-2|TRBV4-1|NA
CASSHSWDRTNTGELFF
TGCGCCAGCAGCCACTCCTGGGACAGGACGAACACCGGGGAGCTGTTTTTT
>NA|TRBJ2-7|TRBV15|NA
CATSRARQAYEQYF
TGTGCCACCAGCAGAGCTAGACAGGCCTACGAGCAGTACTTC
>TRBD1|TRBJ1-3|TRBV19|NA
CASSPDRARNTIYF
TGTGCCAGTAGCCCTGACAGGGCTAGAAACACCATATATTTT
>TRBD2|TRBJ2-1|TRBV5-1|NA
CASSRRARLAEQHNEQFF
TGCGCCAGCAGCCGGCGAGCCCGACTAGCGGAGCAACACAATGAGCAGTTCTTC
>NA|TRBJ2-7|TRBV3-1/TRBV3-2|few
CASSPGWTDYEQYF
TGTGCCAGCAGCCCAGGGTGGACGGACTACGAGCAGTACTTC
>NA|TRBJ2-7|TRBV5-6|once
CASTFPGSYEQYF
TGTGCCAGCACTTTCCCAGGGTCCTACGAGCAGTACTTC
>NA|TRBJ2-1|TRBV7-3|NA
CASSLGRGAHEQFF
TGTGCCAGCAGCTTGGGACGGGGGGCGCATGAGCAGTTCTTC
>NA|TRBJ1-1|TRBV4-1|few
CASSLSQGPIEAFF
TGCGCCAGCAGCCTCTCCCAGGGCCCTATCGAAGCTTTCTTT
>NA|TRBJ1-3|TRBV15|NA
CATSRALGQENTIYF
TGTGCCACCAGCAGAGCCTTGGGGCAGGAAAACACCATATATTTT
>NA|TRBJ1-4|TRBV2|NA
CASSPSEKLFF
TGTGCCAGCAGTCCGAGTGAAAAACTGTTTTTT
>NA|TRBJ1-3|TRBV2|NA
CASSEALRSSGNTIYF
TGTGCCAGCAGTGAAGCGCTTCGGAGCTCTGGAAACACCATATATTTT
>NA|TRBJ2-7|TRBV28|NA
CASSFPLYEQYF
TGTGCCAGCAGTTTCCCACTCTACGAGCAGTACTTC
>TRBD2|TRBJ2-1|TRBV19|NA
CASSRSGRANEQFF
TGTGCCAGTAGTCGTAGCGGGAGAGCAAATGAGCAGTTCTTC
>NA|TRBJ2-5|TRBV7-5|NA
CVRSPPRKSMEETQYF
TGTGTCAGAAGCCCACCGAGGAAATCAATGGAAGAGACCCAGTACTTC
>TRBD2|TRBJ2-1|TRBV11-2|NA
CASSLGAGGENEQFF
TGTGCCAGCAGCTTAGGGGCGGGAGGGGAGAATGAGCAGTTCTTC
>NA|TRBJ2-7|TRBV18|NA
CASSRGTLAPYEQYF
TGTGCCAGCTCACGAGGGACTCTCGCGCCCTACGAGCAGTACTTC
>NA|TRBJ2-7|TRBV7-6|few
CASSLLAVPWDEQYF
TGTGCCAGCAGCTTATTGGCGGTCCCGTGGGACGAGCAGTACTTC
>TRBD1|TRBJ1-1|TRBV19|NA
CASRNSDRGKPEAFF
TGTGCCAGTAGGAACAGTGACAGGGGAAAGCCTGAAGCTTTCTTT
>TRBD2|TRBJ2-7|TRBV7-9|NA
CASTEGERGRKEQYF
TGTGCCAGCACCGAAGGGGAGCGCGGGAGAAAGGAGCAGTACTTC
>NA|TRBJ2-1|TRBV24-1|NA
CATSAAGLGWGEQFF
TGTGCCACCAGTGCTGCAGGGCTGGGCTGGGGTGAGCAGTTCTTC
>NA|TRBJ2-3|TRBV7-3|few
CASSATGSTDTQYF
TGTGCCAGCAGCGCGACAGGAAGCACAGATACGCAGTATTTT
>NA|TRBJ1-2|TRBV6-6|few
CASSMGGGSGYGYTF
TGTGCCAGCAGCATGGGGGGGGGATCGGGCTATGGCTACACCTTC
>TRBD1|TRBJ1-2|TRBV19|NA
CASSTPRTGDYGYTF
TGTGCCAGTAGTACCCCTCGGACAGGGGACTATGGCTACACCTTC
>TRBD2|TRBJ2-5|TRBV27|NA
CASSQGGLAGVETQYF
TGTGCCAGCAGTCAGGGGGGGCTAGCGGGAGTGGAGACCCAGTACTTC
>NA|TRBJ2-7|TRBV5-1|NA
CASSPGLSYEQYF
TGCGCCAGCAGCCCGGGACTTTCCTACGAGCAGTACTTC
>NA|TRBJ2-3|TRBV4-1|NA
CASSNVPLDTQYF
TGCGCCAGCAGCAATGTTCCCCTAGATACGCAGTATTTT
>NA|TRBJ1-5|TRBV19|NA
CASSTYNQPQHF
TGTGCCAGTAGTACGTACAATCAGCCCCAGCATTTT
>NA|TRBJ1-2|TRBV3-1/TRBV3-2|NA
CASSHGGGGYGYTF
TGTGCCAGCAGCCACGGGGGGGGCGGCTATGGCTACACCTTC
>NA|TRBJ2-7|TRBV21-1|NA
CASSTRPGPSSYEQYF
TGTGCCAGCAGCACACGACCGGGTCCAAGCTCCTACGAGCAGTACTTC